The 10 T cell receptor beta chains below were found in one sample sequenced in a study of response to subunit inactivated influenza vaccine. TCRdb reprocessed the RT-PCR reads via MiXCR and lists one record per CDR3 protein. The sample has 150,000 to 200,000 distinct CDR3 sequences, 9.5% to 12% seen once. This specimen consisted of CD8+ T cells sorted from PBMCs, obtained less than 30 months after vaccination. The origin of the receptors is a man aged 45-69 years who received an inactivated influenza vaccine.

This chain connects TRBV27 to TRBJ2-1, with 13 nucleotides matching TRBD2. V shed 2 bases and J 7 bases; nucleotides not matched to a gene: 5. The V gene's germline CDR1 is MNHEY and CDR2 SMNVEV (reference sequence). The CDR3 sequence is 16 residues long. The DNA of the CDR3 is TGTGCCAGCAGTTTACTCGGGACTAGCGGGGCTAATGAGCAGTTCTTC. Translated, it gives CASSLLGTSGANEQFF.

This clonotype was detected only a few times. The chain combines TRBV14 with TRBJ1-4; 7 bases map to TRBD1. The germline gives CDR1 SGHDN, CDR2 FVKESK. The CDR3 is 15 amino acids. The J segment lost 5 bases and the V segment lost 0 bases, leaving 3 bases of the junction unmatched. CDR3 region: CASSQDGTVNEKLFF. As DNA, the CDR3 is TGTGCCAGCAGCCAAGATGGGACAGTCAATGAAAAACTGTTTTTT.

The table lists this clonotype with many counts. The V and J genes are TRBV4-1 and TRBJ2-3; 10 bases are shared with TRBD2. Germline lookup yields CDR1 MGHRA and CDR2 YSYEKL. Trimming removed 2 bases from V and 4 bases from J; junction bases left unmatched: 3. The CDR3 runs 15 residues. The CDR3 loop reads CASSQTSGGADTQYF. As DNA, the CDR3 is TGCGCCAGCAGCCAAACCAGCGGGGGGGCAGATACGCAGTATTTT.

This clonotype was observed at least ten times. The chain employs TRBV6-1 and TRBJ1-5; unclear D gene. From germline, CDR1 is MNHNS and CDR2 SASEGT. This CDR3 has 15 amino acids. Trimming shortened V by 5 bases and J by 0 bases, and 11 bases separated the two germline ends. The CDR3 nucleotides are TGTGCCAGCAGTCCTAAATGGGGTAGCAATCAGCCCCAGCATTTT. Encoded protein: CASSPKWGSNQPQHF.

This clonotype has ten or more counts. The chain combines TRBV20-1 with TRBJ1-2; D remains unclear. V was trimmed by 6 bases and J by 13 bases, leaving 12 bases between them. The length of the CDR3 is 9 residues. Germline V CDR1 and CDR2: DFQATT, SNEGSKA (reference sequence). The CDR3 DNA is TGCAGTGCGGCGGTGGAGACCACCTTC. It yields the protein CSAAVETTF.

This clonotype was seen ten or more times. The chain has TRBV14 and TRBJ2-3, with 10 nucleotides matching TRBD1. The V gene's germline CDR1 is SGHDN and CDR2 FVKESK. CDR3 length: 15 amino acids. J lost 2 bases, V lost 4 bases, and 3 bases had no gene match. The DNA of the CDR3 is TGTGCCAGCAGCCCGGACAGGGGGTTCACAGATACGCAGTATTTT. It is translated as CASSPDRGFTDTQYF.

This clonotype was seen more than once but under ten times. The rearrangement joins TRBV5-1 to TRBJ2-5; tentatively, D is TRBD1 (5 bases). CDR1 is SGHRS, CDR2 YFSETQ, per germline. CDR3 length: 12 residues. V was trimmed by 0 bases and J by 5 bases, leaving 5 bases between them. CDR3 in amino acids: CASSLEGETQYF. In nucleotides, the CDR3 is TGCGCCAGCAGCTTGGAGGGGGAGACCCAGTACTTC.

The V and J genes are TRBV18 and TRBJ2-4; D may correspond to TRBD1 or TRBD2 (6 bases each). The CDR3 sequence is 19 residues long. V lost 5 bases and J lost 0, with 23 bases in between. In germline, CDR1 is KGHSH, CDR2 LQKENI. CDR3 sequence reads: CASSASGHRDSLAKNIQYF. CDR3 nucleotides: TGTGCCAGCTCAGCCTCGGGGCACAGGGACTCCCTAGCCAAAAACATTCAGTACTTC.

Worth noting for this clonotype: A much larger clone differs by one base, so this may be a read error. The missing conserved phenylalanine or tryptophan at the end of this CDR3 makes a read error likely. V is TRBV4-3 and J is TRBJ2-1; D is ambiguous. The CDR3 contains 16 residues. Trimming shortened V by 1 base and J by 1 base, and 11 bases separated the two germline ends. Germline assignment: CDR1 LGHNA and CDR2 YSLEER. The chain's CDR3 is CASSQGIWDSYNEQFS. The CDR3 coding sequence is TGCGCCAGCAGCCAAGGTATCTGGGATTCCTACAATGAGCAGTTCTCC.

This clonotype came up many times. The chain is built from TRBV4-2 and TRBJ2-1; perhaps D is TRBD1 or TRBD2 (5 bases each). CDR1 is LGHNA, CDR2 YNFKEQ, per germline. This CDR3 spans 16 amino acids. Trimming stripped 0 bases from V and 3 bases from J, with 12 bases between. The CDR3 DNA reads TGTGCCAGCAGCCAAGAACAGGAGGCCTACTACAATGAGCAGTTCTTC. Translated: CASSQEQEAYYNEQFF.